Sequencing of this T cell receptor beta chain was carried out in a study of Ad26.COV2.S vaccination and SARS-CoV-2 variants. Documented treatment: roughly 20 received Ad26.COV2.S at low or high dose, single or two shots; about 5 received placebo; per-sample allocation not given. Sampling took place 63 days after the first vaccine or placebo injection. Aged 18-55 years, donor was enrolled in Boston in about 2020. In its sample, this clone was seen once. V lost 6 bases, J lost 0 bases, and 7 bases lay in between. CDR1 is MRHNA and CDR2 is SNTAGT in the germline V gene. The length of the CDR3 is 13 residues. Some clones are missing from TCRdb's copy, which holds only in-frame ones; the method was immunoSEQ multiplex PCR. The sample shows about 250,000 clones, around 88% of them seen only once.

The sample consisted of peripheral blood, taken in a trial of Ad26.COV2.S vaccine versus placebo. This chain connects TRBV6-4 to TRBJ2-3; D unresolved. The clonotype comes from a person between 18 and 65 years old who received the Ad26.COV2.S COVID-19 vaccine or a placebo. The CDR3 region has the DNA TGTGCCAGCAGCCCCGGGAGCACAGATACGCAGTATTTT. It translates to CASSPGSTDTQYF.